The clone carrying this TCR beta chain was seen more than once but under ten times. These data belong to a study of T cell repertoires in cytomegalovirus infection. In germline, CDR1 is LNHDA, CDR2 SQIVND (reference sequence). Germline trimming cut 1 base from V and 10 bases from J; bases unmatched to any gene: 5. The CDR3 sequence is 14 residues long. TCRdb processed the reads anew with MiXCR; each CDR3 protein has one entry. Seen here are under 200,000 distinct CDR3 sequences, roughly 9% observed once, and the top ten hold about 4.6%. The chain employs TRBV19 and TRBJ2-1; 9 bases align to TRBD1. Sequencing input: PBMCs. The clonotype originates from a human donor in good health (CMV status not recorded). Some clones in this sample may be carry-over from other donors' samples. The CDR3 is CASSIVGQGMEQFF. In DNA, the CDR3 is TGTGCCAGTAGTATAGTGGGACAGGGAATGGAGCAGTTCTTC.